The sequence of this TCR beta chain was determined in a study of CD4 T cells in relation to SARS-CoV-2 and coronaviruses. Turning to the study itself: Convalescent patients had median age around 42 years, range roughly 20 to 72.

Deep TCR-beta sequencing used DNA from uncultured naive and memory CD4+ T cells. This table comes from immunoSEQ multiplex PCR, and its TCRdb copy is limited to in-frame clones, with some not included. The data hold approximately 37,000 clones, with approximately 85% observed a single time. Findings and caveats of the study: Each donor contributed either pre-pandemic or post-infection samples, not both.

The germline gives CDR1 SGHTA, CDR2 FQGNSA. The CDR3 totals 14 residues. Deletions cut 1 base from V and 2 bases from J, with 8 bases between. Note on this clone: Antigen specificity is unknown.

The chain joins TRBV7-2 to TRBJ2-5; D is ambiguous. The sequenced sample was memory CD4+ T cells from PBMCs. The TCR sequence derives from an adult with COVID-19. The chain's CDR3 is CASSLGHGQETQYF. DNA of the CDR3: TGTGCCAGCAGCTTAGGGCACGGGCAAGAGACCCAGTACTTC.